Following are 28 T cell receptor beta chains from one sample sequenced in a study of siplizumab effects on memory and regulatory T cells. The table came from immunoSEQ multiplex PCR; TCRdb's copy has only in-frame clones and leaves some out. There are 100,000 or so clones in the sample; less than 95% occur only once, and approximately 0.61% lies in the top ten. The sample comprised Tregs sorted from blood. These receptors originate from a human donor in good health.

The chain combines TRBV10-1 with TRBJ2-5; TRBD2 agrees at 13 bases. The CDR3 consists of 19 residues. After removal of 0 bases from V and 4 bases from J, the junction contained 11 bases not matched to a gene. Per the germline V gene, CDR1 is WNHNN and CDR2 is SYGVQD (reference sequence). The DNA of the CDR3 is TGCGCCAGCAGTGAGTCTCGTTTGGGACTAGCGGGATCGGGAGAGACCCAGTACTTC. Residues: CASSESRLGLAGSGETQYF.

V and J are TRBV7-8 and TRBJ1-2, with 7 bases matching TRBD1. Germline lookup yields CDR1 SGHVS and CDR2 FQNEAQ. Trimming removed 1 base from V and 4 bases from J; junction bases left unmatched: 3. CDR3 length: 14 amino acids. This CDR3 reads CASSLEGTAYGYTF. Here the CDR3 DNA reads TGTGCCAGCAGCTTAGAAGGGACAGCCTATGGCTACACCTTC.

The rearrangement uses TRBV2 and TRBJ1-3; D is unclear. V was shortened by 2 bases and J by 8 bases, with 7 bases between the two germline ends. Germline V gene sequence: CDR1 SNHLY, CDR2 FYNNEI. The CDR3 is 12 residues long. The CDR3 DNA reads TGTGCCAGCAGTGAATTGATATACACCATATATTTT. Translation gives CASSELIYTIYF.

The chain links TRBV11-3 to TRBJ2-7, with 7 nucleotides matching TRBD2. Germline values: CDR1 SGHNT, CDR2 YENEEA. The CDR3 is 14 residues long. Losses at the gene ends were 6 bases for V and 0 bases for J; bases not matched to a gene: 5. As DNA, the CDR3 is TGTGCCAGCAGGATGACTAGCAGCTCCTACGAGCAGTACTTC. The encoded protein is CASRMTSSSYEQYF.

The rearrangement links TRBV7-3 to TRBJ1-1; D not resolved. The CDR3 runs 14 residues. The germline V and J ends were trimmed by 2 bases and 2 bases, with 9 bases remaining between them. The V gene's germline CDR1 is SGHTA and CDR2 FQGTGA. Written as DNA, the CDR3 is TGTGCCAGCAGCTTATTAGGGCGTAACACTGAAGCTTTCTTT. Encoded protein: CASSLLGRNTEAFF.

This clone was observed a single time. The chain couples TRBV9 to TRBJ2-3, with TRBD2 matching over 12 bases. CDR1 is SGDLS and CDR2 is YYNGEE in the germline V gene. The length of the CDR3 is 18 residues. J gave up 3 bases and V 1 base, and 9 bases lay outside the gene matches. The CDR3 nucleotides read TGTGCCAGCAGCGTAAGCATAGGGACTAGCGGGTTAACAGATACGCAGTATTTT. It specifies CASSVSIGTSGLTDTQYF.

The V and J genes are TRBV7-9 and TRBJ1-2; D remains unclear. V dropped 5 bases and J dropped 8 bases, with 12 bases sitting between them. There are 12 residues in the CDR3. CDR1 and CDR2 (germline): SEHNR, FQNEAQ (reference sequence). The CDR3 DNA follows: TGTGCCAGCAGCCCCGCCGGATCCGGCTACACCTTC. Translating it yields CASSPAGSGYTF. The entire variable domain, with the rest obtained from reference TRBV7-9 and TRBJ1-2, is as follows: DTGVSQNPRHKITKRGQNVTFRCDPISEHNRLYWYRQTLGQGPEFLTYFQNEAQLEKSRLLSDRFSAERPKGSFSTLEIQRTEQGDSAMYLCASSPAGSGYTFGSGTRLTVV.

This chain connects TRBV20-1 to TRBJ2-3; D is uncertain. With 6 bases removed from V and 2 bases from J, the gap between germline ends came to 6 bases. CDR1 is DFQATT, CDR2 SNEGSKA, per germline (reference sequence). The CDR3 is 11 amino acids. The CDR3 sequence is CSAVNTDTQYF. In DNA form, the CDR3 reads TGCAGTGCCGTCAACACAGATACGCAGTATTTT.

The genes are TRBV10-3 and TRBJ2-1, with 9 bases matching TRBD1. Germline-derived CDR1 and CDR2 are ENHRY and SYGVKD. The CDR3 has 15 residues. The V and J ends lost 2 bases and 8 bases, in that order; junction bases with no gene match: 7. The CDR3 region has the DNA TGTGCCATCAGTGAGGGCTACAGGGGGCTGGATGAGCAGTTCTTC. Its translation is CAISEGYRGLDEQFF.

This chain connects TRBV28 to TRBJ1-2, with TRBD1 matching over 9 bases. Trimming removed 7 bases from V and 5 bases from J; junction bases left unmatched: 11. CDR1 is MDHEN and CDR2 is SYDVKM in the germline V gene. This CDR3 has 15 residues. The DNA of the CDR3 is TGTGCCAGCACTTTTGGGGGACAGGGCCCATATGGCTACACCTTC. It encodes CASTFGGQGPYGYTF.

The J gene is TRBJ2-1, the V gene TRBV28; no reliable D call. Per the germline V gene, CDR1 is MDHEN and CDR2 is SYDVKM. The CDR3 consists of 13 residues. The V gene lost 8 bases and the J gene lost 0 bases, with 8 bases spanning the gap. The CDR3 region is CASGRYSYNEQFF. The DNA for the CDR3 is TGTGCCAGCGGGCGTTACTCCTACAATGAGCAGTTCTTC.

CDR3: CASSYSIARLLNEQFF. The CDR3 DNA follows: TGTGCCAGCAGTTACTCTATAGCCAGGCTCCTTAATGAGCAGTTCTTC. V and J are TRBV6-6 and TRBJ2-1; D is undetermined. This CDR3 contains 16 residues. The V gene's germline CDR1 is MNHNY and CDR2 SVGAGI (reference sequence). The ends were cut back, 0 bases at V and 7 bases at J, with 16 bases in the middle.

The chain employs TRBV5-1 and TRBJ1-1; D is perhaps TRBD1 (6 bases). The CDR3 covers 13 residues. Trimming took off 2 bases at V and 6 bases at J, with 11 bases between the two ends. Germline V gene lookup returns CDR1 SGHRS and CDR2 YFSETQ. The CDR3 bases are TGCGCCAGCAGCTTACAGGGTGGGTCTGAAGCTTTCTTT. It codes for CASSLQGGSEAFF.

CDR3 in DNA: TGTGCCGTTCAGCGGGCCCTCCAAGAGACCCAGTACTTC. This gives the protein CAVQRALQETQYF. The chain links TRBV15 to TRBJ2-5; a possible D gene is TRBD2 (6 bases). CDR3 size: 13 residues. The V and J ends lost 11 bases and 1 base respectively, with 14 bases between them. CDR1 and CDR2 (germline): LNHNV, YYDKDF (reference sequence).

The DNA for the CDR3 is TGTGCCAGCGCCCCCTGGGGGAGGGGGCGAACAGATACGCAGTATTTT. Amino acids: CASAPWGRGRTDTQYF. The gene calls are TRBV28 and TRBJ2-3; either TRBD1 or TRBD2 may fit D (7 bases each). The CDR3 is 16 residues long. V lost 8 bases and J 3 bases, leaving 21 bases between the germline ends. Germline CDR1 is MDHEN and CDR2 is SYDVKM.

The chain is built from TRBV6-5 and TRBJ1-1, with 7 bases that match TRBD1. Germline V lookup: CDR1 MNHEY, CDR2 SVGAGI. CDR3 length: 13 residues. V shed 6 bases and J 4 bases; nucleotides not matched to a gene: 5. The CDR3 loop reads CASRYQGGTEAFF. CDR3 bases: TGTGCCAGCAGGTATCAGGGGGGCACTGAAGCTTTCTTT.

This clone was picked up one time. The chain employs TRBV15 and TRBJ2-3; 7 bases map to TRBD2. J lost 9 bases, V lost 4 bases, and 7 bases had no gene match. CDR3 length equals 13 residues. Germline values: CDR1 LNHNV, CDR2 YYDKDF (reference sequence). Here the CDR3 reads CATSIRGSFTQYF. As DNA, the CDR3 is TGTGCCACCAGCATCCGCGGGAGCTTCACGCAGTATTTT.

The gene calls are TRBV4-1 and TRBJ2-5; D remains ambiguous. V was pared by 0 bases and J by 4 bases, with 6 bases between. This CDR3 has 13 amino acids. Germline V gene data show CDR1 as MGHRA and CDR2 as YSYEKL. In nucleotides, the CDR3 is TGCGCCAGCAGCCAAGAAGGTGGAGAGACCCAGTACTTC. Its translation is CASSQEGGETQYF.

J is TRBJ2-3 and V is TRBV5-5; D remains unclear. Trimming pared 4 bases from V and 2 bases from J, leaving 5 bases between. The length of the CDR3 is 12 residues. The germline CDR1 and CDR2 sequences are SGHKS and YYEKEE (reference sequence). The CDR3 loop is CASSQATDTQYF. The CDR3 nucleotides are TGTGCCAGCAGCCAGGCCACAGATACGCAGTATTTT.

The chain carries TRBV5-1 and TRBJ1-2; D is unresolved. The CDR3 length is 13 residues. CDR1 is SGHRS, CDR2 YFSETQ, per germline. The V end lost 1 base, the J end lost 8 bases, and 12 bases lay between the germline ends. This CDR3 reads CASSLSDSWGYTF. DNA of the CDR3: TGCGCCAGCAGCTTGTCGGACTCCTGGGGCTACACCTTC.

This clone appeared a single time. The chain joins TRBV28 to TRBJ2-3; 7 bases align to TRBD2. CDR1 is MDHEN, CDR2 SYDVKM, per germline. This CDR3 spans 15 amino acids. V trimming: 2 bases; J trimming: 4 bases; junction bases outside the gene matches: 6. This CDR3 is CASSLSGIRADTQYF. The CDR3 DNA reads TGTGCCAGCAGTTTAAGCGGGATAAGGGCAGATACGCAGTATTTT.

The V call is TRBV19, the J call TRBJ1-5, with 7 bases matching TRBD1. V lost 5 bases, J lost 7 bases, and 11 bases stayed unmatched. CDR3 size: 15 residues. CDR1 is LNHDA, CDR2 SQIVND, per germline (reference sequence). CDR3 sequence: CASSAPRGSGQPQHF. The CDR3 coding sequence is TGTGCCAGTAGTGCACCCAGGGGGAGTGGCCAGCCCCAGCATTTT. Drawing the rest from reference TRBV19 and TRBJ1-5, the complete variable domain is DGGITQSPKYLFRKEGQNVTLSCEQNLNHDAMYWYRQDPGQGLRLIYYSQIVNDFQKGDIAEGYSVSREKKESFPLTVTSAQKNPTAFYLCASSAPRGSGQPQHFGDGTRLSIL.

The chain is built from TRBV7-3 and TRBJ2-1; 12 bases are a match to TRBD2. V lost 5 bases to trimming and J lost 5 bases; unmatched junction nucleotides: 10. CDR3 length: 17 residues. Germline CDR1 is SGHTA and CDR2 is FQGTGA. CDR3 nucleotide sequence: TGTGCCAGCAGCCCCTGGACTAGCGGGAAGAAGGACAATGAGCAGTTCTTC. It specifies CASSPWTSGKKDNEQFF.

This sequence joins TRBV6-5 and TRBJ2-4; 7 bases match TRBD1. V was clipped by 5 bases and J by 6 bases; unmatched bases: 7. The CDR3 totals 14 residues. The germline CDR1 and CDR2 sequences are MNHEY and SVGAGI. CDR3 bases: TGTGCCAGCAGTGAATTTTGGACAGGAAACATTCAGTACTTC. Translating it yields CASSEFWTGNIQYF.

The V gene is TRBV7-9, the J gene TRBJ1-1; D is unresolved. Germline lookup yields CDR1 SEHNR and CDR2 FQNEAQ (reference sequence). The CDR3 is 11 amino acids. Trimming cost V 3 bases and J 5 bases, with 4 bases left between them. CDR3 sequence reads: CASSFSTEAFF. CDR3 bases: TGTGCCAGCAGCTTTTCGACTGAAGCTTTCTTT.

Here the CDR3 reads CASSSDTFNYGYTF. The DNA for the CDR3 is TGTGCCAGTAGTTCGGACACCTTTAACTATGGCTACACCTTC. The chain uses TRBV19 and TRBJ1-2; the D gene is possibly TRBD1 (5 bases). V was cut by 5 bases and J by 1 base, with 11 bases left in between. The CDR3 contains 14 residues. CDR1 is LNHDA and CDR2 is SQIVND in the germline V gene (reference sequence). Full variable domain (outside the CDR3, taken from reference TRBV19 and TRBJ1-2): DGGITQSPKYLFRKEGQNVTLSCEQNLNHDAMYWYRQDPGQGLRLIYYSQIVNDFQKGDIAEGYSVSREKKESFPLTVTSAQKNPTAFYLCASSSDTFNYGYTFGSGTRLTVV.

The gene calls are TRBV30 and TRBJ1-1; 7 bases line up with TRBD1. The germline V gene has CDR1 GTSNPN and CDR2 SVGIG (reference sequence). This CDR3 is 15 amino acids long. J was trimmed by 4 bases and V by 0 bases; bases with no gene match: 8. CDR3 nucleotide sequence: TGTGCCTGGAGTGTCCGAGGGGGCTCGAGCACTGAAGCTTTCTTT. It yields the protein CAWSVRGGSSTEAFF.

The V call is TRBV6-9, the J call TRBJ2-3; D gene uncertain. The CDR3 sequence is 18 residues long. Looked up from germline, CDR1 is MNHGY and CDR2 is SVAAGI. The V gene lost 5 bases and the J gene lost 0 bases, with 21 bases spanning the gap. The CDR3 DNA reads TGTGCCAGCAGTATCATAACACGGGCCGAAGAAAGCACAGATACGCAGTATTTT. Translation gives CASSIITRAEESTDTQYF.